The next 27 T cell receptor beta chains were all read from a single sample in a study of molecular identifiers for immune sequencing clone quantification. TCRdb called the PCR reads again in MiXCR, with one record for every CDR3 protein. Among hundreds of thousands of distinct CDR3 sequences, about 20% were seen once, and the ten largest hold 0.85% to 0.9%. The sample taken for sequencing was naive CD8+ T cells from blood, with Jurkat cell RNA spiked in. Indicated subset: FACS-sorted CD8+CD4-CCR7+CD45RA+ naive T cells. These TCRs come from a human donor in good health. Some libraries in this study had Jurkat cell RNA spiked in.

This clonotype showed up many times. This sequence joins TRBV18 and TRBJ2-5, with a tentative D call TRBD2 (6 bases). The CDR3 totals 16 residues. Trimming took 2 bases from V and 0 from J, leaving 13 bases between them. Germline CDR1 and CDR2: KGHSH and LQKENI. The CDR3 nucleotides are TGTGCCAGCTCACCAGCGGGGTTGGACTACCAAGAGACCCAGTACTTC. It specifies CASSPAGLDYQETQYF.

This clonotype was found a few times. The J gene is TRBJ2-1, the V gene TRBV11-2; no definite D call. Germline assignment: CDR1 SGHAT and CDR2 FQNNGV. Trimming took off 0 bases at V and 10 bases at J, with 10 bases between the two ends. The CDR3 is 13 amino acids. Here the CDR3 reads CASSLDLAPEQFF. DNA of the CDR3: TGTGCCAGCAGCTTAGATTTGGCCCCCGAGCAGTTCTTC.

This clonotype has ten or more counts. The rearrangement joins TRBV20-1 to TRBJ1-1; no clear D gene. The V gene's germline CDR1 is DFQATT and CDR2 SNEGSKA (reference sequence). Trimming shortened V by 0 bases and J by 6 bases, and 14 bases separated the two germline ends. This CDR3 has 14 amino acids. The CDR3 loop is CSARDEATGPEAFF. Written as DNA, the CDR3 is TGCAGTGCTAGAGATGAGGCTACTGGGCCTGAAGCTTTCTTT.

This clonotype came up many times. The gene calls are TRBV9 and TRBJ1-1; D not certain. CDR3 length: 11 residues. V dropped 4 bases and J dropped 4 bases, with 5 bases sitting between them. Germline V lookup: CDR1 SGDLS, CDR2 YYNGEE. The CDR3 DNA sequence: TGTGCCAGCAGCCCGGCCACTGAAGCTTTCTTT. Residues: CASSPATEAFF.

The chain recombines TRBV27 with TRBJ1-5; maybe TRBD1 (5 bases). CDR1 MNHEY and CDR2 SMNVEV come from the germline V gene (reference sequence). The CDR3 extends over 15 amino acids. Deletions cut 6 bases from V and 4 bases from J, with 16 bases between. DNA for the CDR3: TGTGCCAGCAGCCTTACCGACAGCCTTAATCAGCCCCAGCATTTT. It codes for CASSLTDSLNQPQHF.

Notes on this clonotype: An end of the junction differs from the germline gene, which may be a read error. The chain couples TRBV2 to TRBJ2-6; either TRBD1 or TRBD2 may fit D (5 bases each). The V gene's germline CDR1 is SNHLY and CDR2 FYNNEI. The CDR3 spans 15 residues. CDR3 loop: CASSDPRRGANILTF. DNA for the CDR3: TGTGCCAGCAGTGACCCCAGAAGAGGGGCCAACATCCTGACTTTC.

Of note for this clonotype: Since no conserved phenylalanine or tryptophan closes the CDR3, a read error is the likely cause. This chain links TRBV6-5 with TRBJ2-1; 16 bases are shared with TRBD2. The germline gives CDR1 MNHEY, CDR2 SVGAGI. This CDR3 is built from 18 residues. J gave up 7 bases and V 6 bases, and 12 bases lay outside the gene matches. CDR3 loop: CASRPGLAGGPVGNEQFL. CDR3 sequence (DNA): TGTGCCAGCAGACCGGGACTAGCGGGAGGGCCGGTCGGTAATGAGCAGTTCCTC.

This clonotype was recorded at least ten times. The genes are TRBV7-9 and TRBJ2-7; D unclear. V shed 1 base and J shed 7 bases, with 17 bases lying between them. CDR3 length: 15 amino acids. Germline V lookup: CDR1 SEHNR, CDR2 FQNEAQ (reference sequence). Here the CDR3 DNA reads TGTGCCAGCAGCTTAGGAGGAGAGGCAGGCTCGGAGCAGTACTTC. Its translation is CASSLGGEAGSEQYF.

Turning to this clonotype: A much larger clone lies one base from this, so it may be a read error. No conserved phenylalanine or tryptophan is present at the end of the CDR3, so a read error is the likely explanation. The J gene is TRBJ2-1, the V gene TRBV29-1; either TRBD1 or TRBD2 may supply D (5 bases each). The germline V gene encodes CDR1 SQVTM and CDR2 ANQGSEA. V shed 7 bases and J shed 8 bases, with 24 bases lying between them. This CDR3 comprises 15 residues. The DNA of the CDR3 is TGCAGCGCCGACGAAACAGGACTCTATGGGGATGAGCAGTTCCTC. Translating gives CSADETGLYGDEQFL.

This clonotype came up many times. CDR3 bases: TGTGCCTGGAGTCCTGCAGCGAACACTGAAGCTTTCTTT. Translating it yields CAWSPAANTEAFF. V usage is TRBV30 and J usage is TRBJ1-1; no reliable D call. This CDR3 is 13 amino acids long. V lost 2 bases to trimming and J lost 1 base, with 8 bases between them. Per germline, CDR1 GTSNPN and CDR2 SVGIG (reference sequence).

This chain uses TRBV4-3 with TRBJ1-4, with TRBD1 as a possible D gene (5 bases). The CDR3 consists of 15 residues. V was pared by 0 bases and J by 8 bases, with 13 bases between. Germline V gives CDR1 LGHNA, CDR2 YSLEER. The CDR3 bases are TGCGCCAGCAGCCAAGATCGGGGGGGGGACGAAAAACTGTTTTTT. It encodes CASSQDRGGDEKLFF.

The table lists this clonotype with many counts. V gene TRBV7-9 combines with J gene TRBJ1-1, with a possible D match to TRBD1 (5 bases). Germline CDR1 reads SEHNR; CDR2 reads FQNEAQ (reference sequence). The CDR3 runs to 14 residues. The germline V and J ends were trimmed by 5 bases and 1 base, with 11 bases remaining between them. This chain's CDR3 is CASSPGPWNTEAFF. Written as DNA, the CDR3 is TGTGCCAGCAGCCCGGGACCCTGGAACACTGAAGCTTTCTTT.

This clonotype showed up many times. The genes are TRBV20-1 and TRBJ2-7; D call uncertain. CDR1 is DFQATT, CDR2 SNEGSKA, per germline (reference sequence). V shed 0 bases and J shed 0 bases, with 9 bases lying between them. The CDR3 covers 14 residues. The CDR3 DNA follows: TGCAGTGCTAGAGATACCCAGATCTCCTACGAGCAGTACTTC. This translates into CSARDTQISYEQYF.

This clonotype was observed at least ten times. This rearrangement joins TRBV7-9 to TRBJ1-5; D might be TRBD1 (6 bases). V was cut by 5 bases and J by 5 bases, with 16 bases left in between. CDR1 and CDR2 (germline): SEHNR, FQNEAQ (reference sequence). The CDR3 runs to 15 residues. CDR3 protein: CASSPHGGGDQPQHF. CDR3 DNA: TGTGCCAGCAGCCCCCATGGGGGCGGCGATCAGCCCCAGCATTTT.

This clonotype has ten or more counts. V gene TRBV4-3 combines with J gene TRBJ1-3; weak D call: TRBD1 (5 bases). Deletions cut 0 bases from V and 1 base from J, with 7 bases between. Per germline, CDR1 LGHNA and CDR2 YSLEER. There are 15 residues in the CDR3. The CDR3, as DNA: TGCGCCAGCAGCCAAGATGCAGGGTCTGGAAACACCATATATTTT. It encodes CASSQDAGSGNTIYF.

This clonotype was recorded many times. The rearrangement uses TRBV7-2 and TRBJ1-6, with 7 nucleotides matching TRBD1. With V trimmed by 4 bases and J by 3 bases, 9 bases remained unmatched. The CDR3 spans 17 residues. The germline gives CDR1 SGHTA, CDR2 FQGNSA. CDR3 residues: CASSWIRQGNYNSPLHF. For the CDR3, the DNA is TGTGCCAGCAGCTGGATAAGACAGGGCAACTATAATTCACCCCTCCACTTT.

At least ten counts were recorded for this clonotype. The gene calls are TRBV27 and TRBJ1-4, with unresolved D. Trimming stripped 1 base from V and 4 bases from J, with 7 bases between. This CDR3 has 14 amino acids. The germline V gene has CDR1 MNHEY and CDR2 SMNVEV (reference sequence). The chain's CDR3 is CASSLLPVNEKLFF. CDR3 in DNA: TGTGCCAGCAGTTTATTACCGGTTAATGAAAAACTGTTTTTT. The full variable domain, completed using reference TRBV27 and TRBJ1-4, is EAQVTQNPRYLITVTGKKLTVTCSQNMNHEYMSWYRQDPGLGLRQIYYSMNVEVTDKGDVPEGYKVSRKEKRNFPLILESPSPNQTSLYFCASSLLPVNEKLFFGSGTQLSVL.

As for this clonotype: A much bigger clone sits one base away, suggesting this may be a read error. The chain carries TRBV20-1 and TRBJ1-1; the D is unclear. Trimming removed 4 bases from V and 4 bases from J, with 10 bases in between. This CDR3 has 12 amino acids. In germline, CDR1 is DFQATT, CDR2 SNEGSKA (reference sequence). This chain's CDR3 is CSAKDIGTEAFF. CDR3 in DNA: TGCAGTGCTAAAGACATTGGCACTGAAGCTTTCTTT.

This clonotype was seen many times. This chain uses TRBV6-5 with TRBJ2-5; 8 bases agree with TRBD1. There are 17 residues in the CDR3. Trimming took 3 bases from V and 4 from J; bases not matched to a gene: 13. Germline values: CDR1 MNHEY, CDR2 SVGAGI. CDR3 amino acids: CASSYDEDRATPETQYF. The CDR3 DNA reads as TGTGCCAGCAGTTATGACGAGGACAGGGCGACCCCAGAGACCCAGTACTTC.

This clonotype was detected ten times or more. The chain links TRBV9 to TRBJ1-1; tentative D call: TRBD1 (5 bases). Trimming left V 5 bases short and J 2 bases short, with 16 bases between. The CDR3 loop spans 15 amino acids. Germline CDR1 SGDLS, CDR2 YYNGEE. The CDR3 here is CASSLFSGGNTEAFF. DNA for the CDR3: TGTGCCAGCAGTTTATTTAGTGGGGGTAACACTGAAGCTTTCTTT.

This clonotype occurred many times. The chain is built from TRBV4-1 and TRBJ1-1, with D maybe TRBD1 (5 bases). Between the trimmed V and J ends, which lost 0 bases and 5 bases, there was a span of 16 bases. The germline V gene encodes CDR1 MGHRA and CDR2 YSYEKL. The CDR3 consists of 16 residues. The CDR3 is CASSQETYTGLTEAFF. The CDR3 nucleotides are TGCGCCAGCAGCCAAGAGACATATACGGGGCTTACTGAAGCTTTCTTT.

Ten or more counts support this clonotype. The gene calls are TRBV23-1 and TRBJ2-3; no clear D. TRBV23-1 counts as an open reading frame of uncertain function. With 3 bases removed from V and 3 bases from J, the gap between germline ends came to 19 bases. The CDR3 covers 17 residues. CDR3 region: CASSQWQDGKQTDTQYF. The CDR3 DNA sequence: TGCGCCAGCAGTCAGTGGCAGGATGGAAAGCAGACAGATACGCAGTATTTT.

In this sample, this clonotype turned up many times. This rearrangement joins TRBV27 to TRBJ1-5; D not certain. Trimming took off 6 bases at V and 4 bases at J, with 13 bases between the two ends. Germline lookup yields CDR1 MNHEY and CDR2 SMNVEV (reference sequence). This CDR3 is built from 14 residues. CDR3 in amino acids: CASSGVSRNQPQHF. The CDR3 DNA follows: TGTGCCAGCAGCGGGGTTTCTAGGAATCAGCCCCAGCATTTT.

At least ten counts were recorded for this clonotype. The chain recombines TRBV6-5 with TRBJ1-1, with no clear D. Germline-derived CDR1 and CDR2 are MNHEY and SVGAGI. V gave up 6 bases and J gave up 0 bases, with 17 bases separating them. The CDR3 runs 16 residues. The CDR3 nucleotides read TGTGCCAGCAGCCACCAACCGGCAGGCGTGAACACTGAAGCTTTCTTT. It specifies CASSHQPAGVNTEAFF.

This clonotype was found once. A much larger clone differs by one base, so this may be a read error. The J gene is TRBJ2-5, the V gene TRBV12-3 or TRBV12-4; D possibly uses TRBD1 or TRBD2 (5 bases each). The CDR3 runs 14 residues. CDR3: CVSSRPQERETQYF. The CDR3 DNA sequence: TGTGTCAGCAGCCGCCCACAGGAGCGGGAGACCCAGTACTTC.

This clonotype came up a few times. The V call is TRBV25-1, the J call TRBJ2-2, with D possibly matching TRBD2 (6 bases). Per the germline V gene, CDR1 is MGHDK and CDR2 is SYGVNS. V lost 1 base, J lost 6 bases, and 18 bases lay in between. The CDR3 is 17 amino acids. CDR3 nucleotides: TGTGCCAGCAGTGAATTGGGAGGTAGGAGGGAAGCCGGGGAGCTGTTTTTT. It yields the protein CASSELGGRREAGELFF.

The chain is built from TRBV4-3 and TRBJ2-7; D may be TRBD2 (6 bases). V shed 1 base and J shed 0 bases, with 13 bases lying between them. Germline CDR1 LGHNA, CDR2 YSLEER. The CDR3 contains 16 residues. The CDR3 loop is CASSQGFRGSSYEQYF. The CDR3 region has the DNA TGCGCCAGCAGCCAAGGGTTCCGGGGGAGCTCCTACGAGCAGTACTTC.